This T cell receptor beta chain stems from a study of cytomegalovirus exposure and HLA in healthy donors. V gave up 10 bases and J gave up 4 bases, with 13 bases separating them. The CDR3 consists of 12 residues. CDR1 is MDHEN and CDR2 is SYDVKM in the germline V gene. 60 Vbeta and 13 Jbeta primers were used in PCR. Sequencing used immunoSEQ multiplex PCR; TCRdb keeps in-frame clones, though not all of them. The profile shows about 150,000 clones, roughly 85% of them singletons. This clone occurred once. The source is a woman aged 18-29 years in good health and CMV-seronegative. The chain employs TRBV28 and TRBJ1-2; D not resolved. Source material: PBMCs. The CDR3 loop reads CATKEVAYGYTF. CDR3 bases: TGTGCCACCAAGGAGGTTGCCTATGGCTACACCTTC.